This entry lists 29 T cell receptor beta chains sequenced from one sample in a study of T cell repertoires in cytomegalovirus infection. TCRdb recomputed calls from the reads with MiXCR, one row per CDR3 protein. Found here are about 80,000 distinct CDR3 sequences, 3.7% of them singletons; the top ten hold approximately 4.3%. The sequencing input was PBMCs. The source of these receptors is a human donor in good health (CMV status not recorded). Some clones in this sample may be carry-over from other donors' samples.

This clonotype was seen many times. The chain links TRBV6-6 to TRBJ2-3; 7 positions agree with TRBD2. J gave up 3 bases and V 11 bases, and 2 bases lay outside the gene matches. Germline CDR1 is MNHNY and CDR2 is SVGAGI (reference sequence). The CDR3 contains 11 residues. The CDR3 here is CAAGGTDTQYF. CDR3 DNA: TGTGCCGCCGGGGGGACAGATACGCAGTATTTT.

This clonotype has a count of ten or more. The rearrangement uses TRBV27 and TRBJ1-2; TRBD1 is a possible D gene (6 bases). Trimming pared 3 bases from V and 6 bases from J, leaving 17 bases between. Germline V gene lookup returns CDR1 MNHEY and CDR2 SMNVEV (reference sequence). This CDR3 spans 15 amino acids. The CDR3 reads CASSLWTDIRDGYTF. In nucleotides, the CDR3 is TGTGCCAGCAGTTTGTGGACAGACATACGGGATGGCTACACCTTC.

By sample fraction, this clonotype is medium-sized. The chain is built from TRBV7-2 and TRBJ1-2; tentatively, D is TRBD1 (6 bases). Germline loops: CDR1 SGHTA, CDR2 FQGNSA. The CDR3 extends over 14 amino acids. V lost 1 base, J lost 6 bases, and 12 bases lay in between. The CDR3, as DNA: TGTGCCAGCAGCTTAGGAGGGACACTTAATGGCTACACCTTC. Encoded protein: CASSLGGTLNGYTF.

As for this clonotype: Likely a read error: the CDR3 ends without its conserved phenylalanine or tryptophan. No DNA is shown, since the ends of the CDR3 on it are uncertain; the CDR3 is the one TCRdb lists. The chain has TRBV10-2 and TRBJ1-2; the table's D call, TRBD1, was not checked against the DNA. Both ends counted, the CDR3 spans 14 residues. Per germline, CDR1 WSHSY and CDR2 SAAADI. The chain's CDR3 is CASTQGGVFYGYTL.

This clonotype occurred many times. This CDR3 reads CASSEEAGSYNEQFF. CDR3 bases: TGTGCCAGCAGTGAAGAAGCGGGCTCCTACAATGAGCAGTTCTTC. The V and J genes are TRBV6-1 and TRBJ2-1; a weak D match, TRBD2 (6 bases). V dropped 1 base and J dropped 0 bases, with 7 bases sitting between them. Per the germline V gene, CDR1 is MNHNS and CDR2 is SASEGT. This CDR3 is 15 amino acids long.

This clonotype occurred many times. The V gene is TRBV4-3, the J gene TRBJ1-4; D is unclear. V was pared by 0 bases and J by 7 bases, with 12 bases between. The CDR3 has 15 residues. Germline CDR1 and CDR2: LGHNA and YSLEER. CDR3 DNA: TGCGCCAGCAGCCAAGATGCAGGCTTAGGTGAAAAACTGTTTTTT. Its protein is CASSQDAGLGEKLFF.

This clonotype was counted ten times or more. The chain joins TRBV7-2 to TRBJ2-3; possibly TRBD1 or TRBD2 for D (6 bases each). The CDR3 length is 15 residues. V was clipped by 6 bases and J by 4 bases, with 17 bases between them. Germline V gene lookup returns CDR1 SGHTA and CDR2 FQGNSA. In DNA form, the CDR3 reads TGTGCCAGCAGGTCTCGTTGGGGGGCCCCAGATACGCAGTATTTT. It yields the protein CASRSRWGAPDTQYF.

This clonotype was recorded at least ten times. J is TRBJ1-2 and V is TRBV10-2; the D is unclear. CDR3 size: 15 residues. V was clipped by 7 bases and J by 1 base, with 16 bases between them. CDR1 and CDR2 (germline): WSHSY, SAAADI. CDR3 bases: TGCGCCAGCACTAACACTTTAGAGGGTAACTATGGCTACACCTTC. Translated, it gives CASTNTLEGNYGYTF.

This clonotype was detected ten times or more. The CDR3 region has the DNA TGTGCCAGCAGTTTTCAGGGCTCCACTGAAGCTTTCTTT. It translates to CASSFQGSTEAFF. The genes are TRBV12-3 or TRBV12-4 and TRBJ1-1, with D possibly being TRBD1 (5 bases). The germline V and J ends were trimmed by 3 bases and 4 bases, with 9 bases remaining between them. This CDR3 contains 13 residues.

This clonotype was seen at least ten times. This rearrangement joins TRBV5-6 to TRBJ2-3, with D uncertain. This CDR3 has 15 amino acids. V gave up 1 base and J gave up 2 bases, with 11 bases separating them. CDR1 and CDR2 from the germline V gene are SGHDT and YYEEEE. CDR3 sequence reads: CASSLRGSYTDTQYF. The DNA of the CDR3 is TGTGCCAGCAGCTTGCGTGGGTCCTACACAGATACGCAGTATTTT. Together with reference TRBV5-6 and TRBJ2-3, the CDR3 gives the full variable domain: DAGVTQSPTHLIKTRGQQVTLRCSPKSGHDTVSWYQQALGQGPQFIFQYYEEEERQRGNFPDRFSGHQFPNYSSELNVNALLLGDSALYLCASSLRGSYTDTQYFGPGTRLTVL.

This clonotype was counted many times. The V and J genes are TRBV7-2 and TRBJ1-1, with 10 bases fitting TRBD1. The CDR3 has 15 residues. V shed 5 bases and J 6 bases; nucleotides not matched to a gene: 9. The V gene's germline CDR1 is SGHTA and CDR2 FQGNSA. The CDR3 nucleotides read TGTGCCAGCAGCCCCAGGACAGGGGGTAGGCCTGAAGCTTTCTTT. It translates to CASSPRTGGRPEAFF.

This clonotype has at least ten counts. J is TRBJ2-7 and V is TRBV30; D may be TRBD1 (5 bases). V lost 1 base to trimming and J lost 3 bases, with 7 bases between them. The CDR3 is made up of 12 amino acids. The germline gives CDR1 GTSNPN, CDR2 SVGIG (reference sequence). The CDR3 loop reads CAWSGTHYEQYF. The CDR3 bases are TGTGCCTGGAGTGGGACACACTACGAGCAGTACTTC. The whole variable domain, remainder taken from reference TRBV30 and TRBJ2-7, is SQTIHQWPATLVQPVGSPLSLECTVEGTSNPNLYWYRQAAGRGLQLLFYSVGIGQISSEVPQNLSASRPQDRQFILSSKKLLLSDSGFYLCAWSGTHYEQYFGPGTRLTVT.

This clonotype was detected many times. Sequence at one end of the junction differs from germline and may be a read error. The gene calls are TRBV5-5 and TRBJ1-1; possible D gene TRBD1, 5 bases. Germline CDR1 and CDR2: SGHKS and YYEKEE (reference sequence). The CDR3 is 16 residues long. CDR3 in amino acids: CVSSSLGMGLNTEAFF. DNA for the CDR3: TGTGTCAGCAGCTCCCTGGGGATGGGGCTGAACACTGAAGCTTTCTTT.

This clonotype was seen repeatedly, ten times or more. The rearrangement links TRBV7-2 to TRBJ2-3; D remains unclear. Trimming removed 7 bases at V and 3 bases at J, with 14 bases between. This CDR3 comprises 14 residues. The germline V gene has CDR1 SGHTA and CDR2 FQGNSA. The CDR3 DNA follows: TGTGCCAGCACCGAGCTGGGGATGACAGATACGCAGTATTTT. Encoded protein: CASTELGMTDTQYF.

This clonotype occurred many times. The gene calls are TRBV5-4 and TRBJ2-3, with D uncertain. V was trimmed by 2 bases and J by 0 bases, leaving 4 bases between them. The CDR3 sequence is 13 residues long. Germline loops: CDR1 SGHNT, CDR2 YYREEE (reference sequence). The CDR3 DNA follows: TGTGCCAGCAGCTTATGGAGCACAGATACGCAGTATTTT. This encodes CASSLWSTDTQYF.

This clonotype occurred many times. The rearrangement links TRBV6-5 to TRBJ1-2, with 8 bases aligning to TRBD1. This CDR3 has 14 amino acids. The V gene end was trimmed by 0 bases and the J gene end by 5 bases; junction bases not matched to a gene: 2. The germline V gene has CDR1 MNHEY and CDR2 SVGAGI. CDR3 sequence reads: CASSYSRTGYGYTF. The CDR3 DNA is TGTGCCAGCAGTTACTCGAGGACAGGGTATGGCTACACCTTC.

This clonotype was seen ten or more times. This rearrangement joins TRBV28 to TRBJ1-1; D is undetermined. With 8 bases removed from V and 0 bases from J, the gap between germline ends came to 7 bases. Germline V lookup: CDR1 MDHEN, CDR2 SYDVKM. This CDR3 contains 12 residues. The CDR3 spells CASRTVNTEAFF. CDR3 DNA sequence: TGTGCCAGCCGCACAGTGAACACTGAAGCTTTCTTT.

This clonotype has ten or more counts. This chain joins TRBV7-8 and TRBJ2-2; 12 bases line up with TRBD1. This CDR3 contains 20 residues. CDR1 is SGHVS, CDR2 FQNEAQ, per germline. The trim removed 1 base at V and 3 bases at J, leaving 12 bases unmatched. This CDR3 is CASSLVGTGGRWADTGELFF. Written as DNA, the CDR3 is TGTGCCAGCAGCTTAGTAGGGACAGGGGGCCGCTGGGCGGACACCGGGGAGCTGTTTTTT.

This clonotype was observed many times. This chain links TRBV7-2 with TRBJ2-5, with D possibly being TRBD2 (6 bases). V was cut by 2 bases and J by 5 bases, with 12 bases left in between. The germline CDR1 and CDR2 sequences are SGHTA and FQGNSA. This CDR3 is 14 amino acids long. For the CDR3, the DNA is TGTGCCAGCAGCTTACGGTCTGGGGGGGAGACCCAGTACTTC. Protein product: CASSLRSGGETQYF. Looking up the rest from reference TRBV7-2 and TRBJ2-5 gives the full variable domain: GAGVSQSPSNKVTEKGKDVELRCDPISGHTALYWYRQSLGQGLEFLIYFQGNSAPDKSGLPSDRFSAERTGGSVSTLTIQRTQQEDSAVYLCASSLRSGGETQYFGPGTRLLVL.

This clonotype came up many times. The J gene is TRBJ2-7, the V gene TRBV6-1; D is perhaps TRBD1 or TRBD2 (5 bases each). The ends were cut back, 6 bases at V and 4 bases at J, with 10 bases in the middle. The CDR3 covers 12 residues. Germline CDR1 reads MNHNS; CDR2 reads SASEGT. The CDR3 DNA sequence: TGTGCCAGCAGACGGGACCCATACGAGCAGTACTTC. Amino acids: CASRRDPYEQYF.

The sample holds many counts of this clonotype. CDR3 protein: CASSLDPAQPQHF. In DNA, the CDR3 is TGTGCCAGCAGCTTAGATCCGGCGCAGCCCCAGCATTTT. V and J are TRBV7-2 and TRBJ1-5, with unresolved D. V was clipped by 1 base and J by 7 bases, with 8 bases between them. The CDR3 has 13 residues. The germline V gene encodes CDR1 SGHTA and CDR2 FQGNSA.

This clonotype was picked up many times. V is TRBV6-2 or TRBV6-3 and J is TRBJ2-3, with 11 bases lining up with TRBD1. Germline CDR1 is MNHEY and CDR2 is SVGEGT. The CDR3 has 15 residues. V trimming: 7 bases; J trimming: 3 bases; junction bases outside the gene matches: 6. CDR3 sequence (DNA): TGTGCCAGCACCCTAGGACAGGGGGCTACAGATACGCAGTATTTT. Encoded protein: CASTLGQGATDTQYF.

This clonotype has at least ten counts. The chain links TRBV7-2 to TRBJ2-5, with D perhaps given as TRBD1 or TRBD2 (7 bases each). Germline V gene lookup returns CDR1 SGHTA and CDR2 FQGNSA. The CDR3 has 14 amino acids. V dropped 2 bases and J dropped 4 bases, with 11 bases sitting between them. As DNA, the CDR3 is TGTGCCAGCAGCTTACTCAGGGGGGGAGAGACCCAGTACTTC. Translated: CASSLLRGGETQYF.

This clonotype was detected many times. This chain connects TRBV7-9 to TRBJ1-1; weak D call: TRBD1 (5 bases). CDR3 length: 15 residues. Per the germline V gene, CDR1 is SEHNR and CDR2 is FQNEAQ (reference sequence). V lost 7 bases and J 3 bases, leaving 18 bases between the germline ends. The CDR3 here is CASTFWGTEDTEAFF. CDR3 nucleotide sequence: TGTGCCAGCACCTTCTGGGGGACGGAAGACACTGAAGCTTTCTTT.

This clonotype was picked up many times. V usage is TRBV7-2 and J usage is TRBJ1-1; D uncertain. The CDR3 contains 14 residues. Trimming took off 3 bases at V and 1 base at J, with 9 bases between the two ends. CDR1 is SGHTA and CDR2 is FQGNSA in the germline V gene. CDR3 protein: CASSFQVGNTEAFF. The DNA for the CDR3 is TGTGCCAGCAGCTTCCAAGTCGGGAACACTGAAGCTTTCTTT.

This clonotype has a count of ten or more. The chain employs TRBV12-3 or TRBV12-4 and TRBJ1-2; the D is unclear. This CDR3 has 13 amino acids. Trimming pared 3 bases from V and 2 bases from J, leaving 7 bases between. The chain's CDR3 is CASSLNGNYGYTF. Here the CDR3 DNA reads TGTGCCAGCAGTTTGAACGGGAACTATGGCTACACCTTC.

At least ten counts were recorded for this clonotype. The chain carries TRBV20-1 and TRBJ1-2, with 8 bases identical to TRBD1. Germline loops: CDR1 DFQATT, CDR2 SNEGSKA (reference sequence). J gave up 6 bases and V 3 bases, and 0 bases lay outside the gene matches. This CDR3 has 11 residues. The CDR3 is CSARTGDGYTF. CDR3 in DNA: TGCAGTGCTAGGACAGGGGATGGCTACACCTTC.

This clonotype was recorded a few times. V is TRBV18 and J is TRBJ2-5; TRBD1 agrees at 7 bases. J lost 5 bases, V lost 0 bases, and 6 bases had no gene match. CDR1 and CDR2 (germline): KGHSH, LQKENI. CDR3 length equals 15 residues. The CDR3 loop is CASSPPSRGSETQYF. CDR3 DNA: TGTGCCAGCTCACCACCATCCAGGGGGAGTGAGACCCAGTACTTC. Variable domain in full (rest from reference TRBV18 and TRBJ2-5): NAGVMQNPRHLVRRRGQEARLRCSPMKGHSHVYWYRQLPEEGLKFMVYLQKENIIDESGMPKERFSAEFPKEGPSILRIQQVVRGDSAAYFCASSPPSRGSETQYFGPGTRLLVL.

This clonotype came up many times. The CDR3 coding sequence is TGTGCCAGCAGCAACCGACTAGCTTGGAACGAGCAGTACTTC. It is translated as CASSNRLAWNEQYF. This chain uses TRBV7-9 with TRBJ2-7; 7 nucleotides agree with TRBD2. V trimming: 5 bases; J trimming: 5 bases; junction bases outside the gene matches: 9. The CDR3 contains 14 residues. Germline CDR1 is SEHNR and CDR2 is FQNEAQ (reference sequence).